Listed here is a single T cell receptor beta chain. The sample originates from a study of T cells expressing NK-cell markers. TCRdb reanalyzed the 5' RACE reads and collapses them to one entry per CDR3 protein, without DNA. Recorded for this sample: under 500,000 distinct CDR3 sequences. The germline V gene encodes CDR1 SGHTA and CDR2 FQGTGA. This CDR3 spans 15 amino acids. The material sequenced was blood T cells: a sorted CD56 or NKG2C T cell subset, CD4+ or CD8+ T cells, or bulk PBMC T cells (not recorded which). This rearrangement joins TRBV7-3 to TRBJ1-1; the TRBD1 assignment by TCRdb is unverifiable without DNA. The receptor comes from a woman between 18 and 75 years old in good health. CDR3 loop: CASSLMRQLNTEAFF. Filled out from reference TRBV7-3 and TRBJ1-1, the complete variable domain reads GAGVSQTPSNKVTEKGKYVELRCDPISGHTALYWYRQSLGQGPEFLIYFQGTGAADDSGLPNDRFFAVRPEGSVSTLKIQRTERGDSAVYLCASSLMRQLNTEAFFGQGTRLTVV.